One and the same sample provided the 18 T cell receptor beta chains below, sequenced in a study of cytomegalovirus exposure and HLA in healthy donors (TCRdb year 2017). The library relied on the immunoSEQ multiplex PCR assay. For the multiplex PCR, a mixture combining 60 forward primers for TCR Vbeta segments and 13 reverse primers for TCR Jbeta segments was used. As stored in TCRdb, this immuneACCESS dataset retains in-frame rearrangements with V and J assigned. A fraction of the clones does not appear; measured against another copy, unresolved V genes explain less than half of the discrepancy, and the remainder lacks a known reason. Recorded for this sample are 30,000 to 35,000 clones; 65% to 70% of them occurred a single time. The leading ten clones occupy 10% of the sample. Sequenced: PBMCs. The origin of the receptors is a man between 40 and 49 years old in good health and CMV-seropositive.

The chain has TRBV6-1 and TRBJ2-6; tentatively, D is TRBD1 (5 bases). Germline-derived CDR1 and CDR2 are MNHNS and SASEGT. V lost 3 bases and J 4 bases, leaving 16 bases between the germline ends. This CDR3 contains 17 residues. CDR3: CASSEAIRVAGANVLTF. CDR3 DNA sequence: TGTGCCAGCAGTGAGGCGATCAGGGTTGCCGGGGCCAACGTCCTGACTTTC.

The chain couples TRBV5-6 to TRBJ2-7; 8 bases are shared with TRBD1. Trimming at V came to 4 bases and at J to 3 bases, leaving 6 bases not matched to a gene. CDR3 size: 14 residues. CDR1 SGHDT and CDR2 YYEEEE come from the germline V gene. The CDR3: CASSPRTGLYEQYF. The CDR3 bases are TGTGCCAGCAGCCCCCGGACAGGGCTCTACGAGCAGTACTTC. The full variable domain, its missing parts supplied by reference TRBV5-6 and TRBJ2-7, is DAGVTQSPTHLIKTRGQQVTLRCSPKSGHDTVSWYQQALGQGPQFIFQYYEEEERQRGNFPDRFSGHQFPNYSSELNVNALLLGDSALYLCASSPRTGLYEQYFGPGTRLTVT.

The gene calls are TRBV6-1 and TRBJ1-2; possible D gene TRBD1, 6 bases. Looked up from germline, CDR1 is MNHNS and CDR2 is SASEGT. V was shortened by 0 bases and J by 5 bases, with 7 bases between the two germline ends. The CDR3 extends over 13 amino acids. The CDR3 DNA follows: TGTGCCAGCAGTGAAGCAGGGGGATATGGCTACACCTTC. Protein product: CASSEAGGYGYTF.

CDR3 protein: CASSTVGQGYSYNSPLHF. The CDR3 region has the DNA TGTGCCAGCAGCACTGTCGGACAGGGGTACTCCTATAATTCACCCCTCCACTTT. V usage is TRBV7-2 and J usage is TRBJ1-6; 9 nucleotides align to TRBD1. CDR1 is SGHTA, CDR2 FQGNSA, per germline. The CDR3 extends over 18 amino acids. V shed 5 bases and J 0 bases; nucleotides not matched to a gene: 8.

V and J are TRBV25-1 and TRBJ2-7, with TRBD1 identical over 9 bases. This CDR3 comprises 18 residues. Trimming took 3 bases from V and 0 from J; bases not matched to a gene: 12. Germline V gene data show CDR1 as MGHDK and CDR2 as SYGVNS. DNA for the CDR3: TGTGCCAGCAGTGATTCCCTCTCCGGGACAGGGCACTCCTACGAGCAGTACTTC. Translating gives CASSDSLSGTGHSYEQYF.

This chain joins TRBV6-6 and TRBJ2-3; possible D gene TRBD2, 6 bases. The germline gives CDR1 MNHNY, CDR2 SVGAGI (reference sequence). The V and J ends lost 0 bases and 6 bases respectively, with 16 bases between them. The CDR3 totals 16 residues. The DNA of the CDR3 is TGTGCCAGCAGTTACTCGAAAGTCACTAGCTCCGATACGCAGTATTTT. Its protein is CASSYSKVTSSDTQYF.

V gene TRBV5-1 combines with J gene TRBJ1-1; 8 bases agree with TRBD1. This CDR3 has 13 residues. CDR1 is SGHRS, CDR2 YFSETQ, per germline. J was trimmed by 6 bases and V by 4 bases; bases with no gene match: 5. The DNA for the CDR3 is TGCGCCAGCAGCGCCGGACAGGGCCCTGAAGCTTTCTTT. It is translated as CASSAGQGPEAFF.

The V call is TRBV9, the J call TRBJ2-7; 7 bases are shared with TRBD1. This CDR3 spans 15 amino acids. CDR1 is SGDLS and CDR2 is YYNGEE in the germline V gene. The ends lost 4 bases at V and 0 bases at J; junction bases unmatched: 7. This CDR3 reads CASSPRTGLSYEQYF. CDR3 nucleotide sequence: TGTGCCAGCAGCCCCCGGACAGGACTCTCCTACGAGCAGTACTTC.

The V gene is TRBV10-3, the J gene TRBJ2-3; TRBD1 matches 7 bases. The ends lost 4 bases at V and 11 bases at J; junction bases unmatched: 9. The CDR3 has 13 amino acids. Germline values: CDR1 ENHRY, CDR2 SYGVKD. CDR3 sequence: CAISGNSGTEQYF. The CDR3 region has the DNA TGTGCCATCAGTGGGAATTCCGGGACAGAGCAGTATTTT.

Written as DNA, the CDR3 is TGTGCCAGTAGTTACCCGGGACAGGGGAAAGAGACCCAGTACTTC. It yields the protein CASSYPGQGKETQYF. The V gene is TRBV19, the J gene TRBJ2-5, with 10 bases aligning to TRBD1. This CDR3 region has 15 residues. CDR1 is LNHDA and CDR2 is SQIVND in the germline V gene (reference sequence). J was trimmed by 3 bases and V by 5 bases; bases with no gene match: 6.

V usage is TRBV6-6 and J usage is TRBJ2-1; D uncertain. V gave up 0 bases and J gave up 7 bases, with 4 bases separating them. This CDR3 is 12 amino acids long. Germline V lookup: CDR1 MNHNY, CDR2 SVGAGI (reference sequence). CDR3 sequence (DNA): TGTGCCAGCAGTTACTCGAGAAATGAGCAGTTCTTC. Residues: CASSYSRNEQFF.

This sequence joins TRBV5-6 and TRBJ1-1, with 7 positions matching TRBD1. CDR3 length equals 15 residues. The junction had 9 bases not matched to a gene; V was cut back by 4 bases and J by 3 bases. Germline assignment: CDR1 SGHDT and CDR2 YYEEEE. CDR3 protein: CASSVLDREDTEAFF. The DNA of the CDR3 is TGTGCCAGCAGCGTCCTTGACAGGGAAGACACTGAAGCTTTCTTT.

This chain connects TRBV5-4 to TRBJ2-1; 15 bases fit TRBD2. Looked up from germline, CDR1 is SGHNT and CDR2 is YYREEE (reference sequence). The CDR3 sequence is 15 residues long. V lost 3 bases, J lost 9 bases, and 4 bases stayed unmatched. For the CDR3, the DNA is TGTGCCAGCAGCTGGACTAGCGGGGGGGCCGGTGAGCAGTTCTTC. Its translation: CASSWTSGGAGEQFF.

The chain recombines TRBV30 with TRBJ1-6, with TRBD1 matching 7 bases. V lost 5 bases to trimming and J lost 10 bases; unmatched junction nucleotides: 11. The CDR3 spans 14 residues. Germline V gene sequence: CDR1 GTSNPN, CDR2 SVGIG (reference sequence). The CDR3 DNA is TGTGCCTGGTCTCCGGGGGACAGCTTCTCACCCCTCCACTTT. Its translation is CAWSPGDSFSPLHF.

The chain has TRBV19 and TRBJ1-2; TRBD1 matches 8 bases. CDR1 and CDR2 (germline): LNHDA, SQIVND (reference sequence). V lost 3 bases and J lost 6; bases outside the gene matches: 9. This CDR3 spans 15 amino acids. CDR3 amino acids: CASSMAVDRGDGYTF. The CDR3 DNA sequence: TGTGCCAGTAGTATGGCGGTCGACAGGGGAGATGGCTACACCTTC.

V is TRBV5-1 and J is TRBJ2-5, with 7 bases matching TRBD1. Gene TRBJ2-7 matches the end of the DNA better, so the J call may be wrong. CDR1 is SGHRS and CDR2 is YFSETQ in the germline V gene. CDR3 length equals 14 residues. In DNA form, the CDR3 reads TGCGCCAGCAGAACAGGGACAGTCTCCTACGAGCAGTACTTC. Amino acids: CASRTGTVSYEQYF.

The chain is built from TRBV4-2 and TRBJ2-7; 12 bases line up with TRBD2. The CDR3 is made up of 15 amino acids. Trimming removed 4 bases from V and 3 bases from J; junction bases left unmatched: 4. CDR1 is LGHNA and CDR2 is YNFKEQ in the germline V gene. In nucleotides, the CDR3 is TGTGCCAGCAGCCGTGGACTAGCGGGGAGCTACGAGCAGTACTTC. It yields the protein CASSRGLAGSYEQYF.

V and J are TRBV7-9 and TRBJ1-2, with 7 bases aligning to TRBD1. J was trimmed by 2 bases and V by 2 bases; bases with no gene match: 5. The V gene's germline CDR1 is SEHNR and CDR2 FQNEAQ (reference sequence). This CDR3 comprises 15 residues. CDR3 region: CASSLMKGGNYGYTF. The DNA for the CDR3 is TGTGCCAGCAGCTTAATGAAAGGGGGCAACTATGGCTACACCTTC.